The subject of this entry is one T cell receptor beta chain. A read error may account for a junction end that differs from germline. Exclusion criteria comprised uncontrolled infection, other autoimmune disease, pregnancy or lactation. Authors of the study amplified TCR beta CDR3 regions from RNA transcripts. The HTBI set primed first-round TCR CDR3 RT-PCR. TCRdb called the multiplex PCR reads again in MiXCR, with one record for every CDR3 protein. This table has approximately 560,000 distinct CDR3 sequences, about a sixth appearing once. These data originate in a study of T cells in Graves' hyperthyroidism and ophthalmopathy. Germline CDR1 and CDR2: GTSNPN and SVGIG (reference sequence). The CDR3 covers 19 residues.

Sequencing used blood. This chain connects TRBV30 to TRBJ1-2, with 9 bases identical to TRBD1. The TCR comes from a woman aged 30 to 39 with Graves' hyperthyroidism. For the CDR3, the DNA is TGTGCCTGGAGTTCCACCTACGAAAAGACAGGGGGTACTAACTGTGGCTACACCTTC. It specifies CAWSSTYEKTGGTNCGYTF.